This T cell receptor beta chain was documented in a study of T cells in localized non-small cell lung cancer. Study-wide findings and caveats: The study found T cell clonality highest in uninvolved adjacent lung, above tumor.

The CDR3 has 13 amino acids. V lost 6 bases to trimming and J lost 1 base, with 9 bases between them. Germline V gene lookup returns CDR1 MNHEY and CDR2 SVGAGI. Turning to this clone: Its target is unknown.

The assay was immunoSEQ multiplex PCR, and TCRdb's table has in-frame clones only and misses some. The sample includes about 75,000 clones, 80% seen only once; the top ten take roughly 9%. The specimen was peripheral blood, collected before any cancer treatment. V gene TRBV6-5 combines with J gene TRBJ1-2, with D possibly TRBD1 on 6 matching bases. The receptor was isolated from a female donor of 60 years or more with stage I lung adenocarcinoma. This CDR3 reads CASSDRINYGYTF. CDR3 coding DNA: TGTGCCAGCAGCGACAGGATTAACTATGGCTACACCTTC.